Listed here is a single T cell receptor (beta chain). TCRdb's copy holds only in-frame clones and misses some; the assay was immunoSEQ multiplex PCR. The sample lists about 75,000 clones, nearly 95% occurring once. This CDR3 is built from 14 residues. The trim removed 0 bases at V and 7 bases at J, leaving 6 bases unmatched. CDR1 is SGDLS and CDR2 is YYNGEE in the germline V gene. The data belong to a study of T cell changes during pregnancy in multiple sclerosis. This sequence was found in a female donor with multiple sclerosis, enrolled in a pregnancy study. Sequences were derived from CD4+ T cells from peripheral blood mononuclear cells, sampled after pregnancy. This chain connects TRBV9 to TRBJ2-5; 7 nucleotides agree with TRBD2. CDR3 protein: CASSVAGRPGTQYF. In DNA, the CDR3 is TGTGCCAGCAGCGTAGCCGGGAGGCCGGGGACCCAGTACTTC.